The source of this T cell receptor beta chain is a study of CD8 T cells in ankylosing spondylitis. With regard to this clonotype: Antigen: not known. This could be a read error, since a much larger clone is one nucleotide away.

One entry per CDR3 protein, called by TCRdb with MiXCR from the 5' RACE reads. The sample lists around 140,000 distinct CDR3 sequences; about an eighth were seen once. Regarding the study as a whole: The clones that were linked to disease were reported to be significantly enriched in matched synovial fluid samples from ankylosing spondylitis patients.

The sequence was collected from a female donor with ankylosing spondylitis or in good health (not recorded which). Sequenced input: blood, either unsorted or a sorted T cell fraction (not recorded which).

The CDR3 sequence is CATVTAEETQYF. For the CDR3, the DNA is TGTGCCACTGTGACCGCTGAAGAGACCCAGTACTTC. The J gene is TRBJ2-5, the V gene TRBV10-3; unclear D gene. The V end was cut by 10 bases, the J end by 3 bases, with 12 bases between. CDR1 is ENHRY, CDR2 SYGVKD, per germline. The CDR3 is made up of 12 amino acids.